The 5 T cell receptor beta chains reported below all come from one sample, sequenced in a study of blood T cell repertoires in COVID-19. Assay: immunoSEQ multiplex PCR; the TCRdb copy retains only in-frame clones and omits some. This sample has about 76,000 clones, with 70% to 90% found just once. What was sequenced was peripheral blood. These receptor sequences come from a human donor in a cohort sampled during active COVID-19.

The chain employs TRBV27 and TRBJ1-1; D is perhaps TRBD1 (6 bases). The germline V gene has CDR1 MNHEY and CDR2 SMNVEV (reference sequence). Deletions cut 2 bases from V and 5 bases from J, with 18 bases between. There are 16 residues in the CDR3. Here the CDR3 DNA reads TGTGCCAGCAGTTTACCCCTAACAGGGCGGGGGACTGAAGCTTTCTTT. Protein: CASSLPLTGRGTEAFF.

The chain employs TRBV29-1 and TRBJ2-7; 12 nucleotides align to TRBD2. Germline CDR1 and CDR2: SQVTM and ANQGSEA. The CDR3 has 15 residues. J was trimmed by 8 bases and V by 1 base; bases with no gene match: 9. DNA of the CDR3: TGCAGCGTTGAAGGGCCGGAGCTAGCGGGGGGGAAGCAGTACTTC. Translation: CSVEGPELAGGKQYF.

CDR3 nucleotide sequence: TGTGCCAGCAGCTTCTACGACGGGAACCAAGAGACCCAGTACTTC. It encodes CASSFYDGNQETQYF. The V call is TRBV11-2, the J call TRBJ2-5, with a weak D call TRBD2 (5 bases). From germline, CDR1 is SGHAT and CDR2 FQNNGV. The CDR3 extends over 15 amino acids. Between the trimmed V and J ends, which lost 3 bases and 0 bases, there was a span of 11 bases.

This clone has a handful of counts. CDR3 loop: CASSIHRSEAFF. The CDR3 DNA reads TGTGCCAGCAGCATACATCGCTCTGAAGCTTTCTTT. This chain links TRBV2 with TRBJ1-1; D is unresolved. V dropped 6 bases and J dropped 6 bases, with 11 bases sitting between them. The CDR3 is 12 residues long. CDR1 and CDR2 (germline): SNHLY, FYNNEI.

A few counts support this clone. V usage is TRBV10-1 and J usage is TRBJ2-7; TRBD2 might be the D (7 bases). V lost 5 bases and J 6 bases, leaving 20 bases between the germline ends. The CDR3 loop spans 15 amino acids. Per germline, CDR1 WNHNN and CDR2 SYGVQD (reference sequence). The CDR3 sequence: CASSTSRRGPVEQYF. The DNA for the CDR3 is TGCGCCAGCAGTACCTCACGGCGGGGGCCGGTCGAGCAGTACTTC.